The text below deals with one T cell receptor beta chain. Trimming shortened V by 1 base and J by 8 bases, and 12 bases separated the two germline ends. This CDR3 has 14 residues. Germline V gives CDR1 SGHRS, CDR2 YFSETQ. These data are taken from a study of blood T cell repertoires in COVID-19. Per the original data handling: Reference gene primer amplification gave nucleated cell count estimates. Some clones are missing from TCRdb's copy, which holds only in-frame ones; the method was immunoSEQ multiplex PCR. V, J and clone size are those of that table, while D and trimming were read from the DNA. This table holds approximately 120,000 clones, 81% found once.

The source is a man aged 30-40 years with COVID-19, enrolled during active disease. The specimen was peripheral blood. The chain carries TRBV5-1 and TRBJ2-2; D might be TRBD1 (6 bases). CDR3 sequence (DNA): TGCGCCAGCAGCTTGTTGGGGGCCGGAGGGGAGCTGTTTTTT. Protein: CASSLLGAGGELFF.